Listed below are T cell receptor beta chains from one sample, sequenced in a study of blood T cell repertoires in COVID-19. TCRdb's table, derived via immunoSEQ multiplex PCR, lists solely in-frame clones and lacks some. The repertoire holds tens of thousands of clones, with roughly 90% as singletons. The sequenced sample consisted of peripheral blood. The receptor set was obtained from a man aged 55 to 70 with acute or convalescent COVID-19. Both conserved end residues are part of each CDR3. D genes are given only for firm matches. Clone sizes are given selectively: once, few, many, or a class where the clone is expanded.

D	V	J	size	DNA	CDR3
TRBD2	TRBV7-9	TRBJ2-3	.	TGTGCCAGCAGCTTAGCGGGACGGCGGGGGGGCACAGATACGCAGTATTTT	CASSLAGRRGGTDTQYF
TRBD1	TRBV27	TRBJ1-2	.	TGTGCCAGCAGTTTATTGGGAGTACAGGGGAGTGGCTACACCTTC	CASSLLGVQGSGYTF
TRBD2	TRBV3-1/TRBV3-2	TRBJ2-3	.	TGTGCCAGCAGGGCGACTGGTAGCGGGAGTATGAATACGCAGTATTTT	CASRATGSGSMNTQYF
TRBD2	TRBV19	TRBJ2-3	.	TGTGCCAGTAGTGCCACTAGCGGGAGGTCAGATACGCAGTATTTT	CASSATSGRSDTQYF
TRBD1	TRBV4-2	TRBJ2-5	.	TGTGCCAGCAGCTTTGGACAGGGTGGCCCAGAGACCCAGTACTTC	CASSFGQGGPETQYF
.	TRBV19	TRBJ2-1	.	TGTGCCAGTAGTATTTGGGGGCGGAACAATGAGCAGTTCTTC	CASSIWGRNNEQFF
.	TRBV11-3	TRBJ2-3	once	TGTGCCAGCAGCTTACACAAATCTAGCACAGATACGCAGTATTTT	CASSLHKSSTDTQYF
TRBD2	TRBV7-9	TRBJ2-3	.	TGTGCCAGCAGTTTAGCGGGAGGGCCCCTTACTGGCACAGATACGCAGTATTTT	CASSLAGGPLTGTDTQYF
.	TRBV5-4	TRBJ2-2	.	TGTGCCAGCAGCTCCCGCGGGACCGGGGAGCTGTTTTTT	CASSSRGTGELFF
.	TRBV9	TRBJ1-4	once	TGTGCCAGCAGCGTAGTTAACAGCCAGGGGAATGAAAAACTGTTTTTT	CASSVVNSQGNEKLFF
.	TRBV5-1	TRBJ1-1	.	TGCGCCAGCAGCTCCGGTAAGAACACTGAAGCTTTCTTT	CASSSGKNTEAFF